These 19 T cell receptor beta chains share one sample of origin, sequenced in a study of OX40 agonist ivuxolimab in advanced cancers. Measured with immunoSEQ multiplex PCR; TCRdb has only the in-frame clones, and not every one. This repertoire shows fewer than 85,000 clones, about 92% found once; its top ten account for 0.5% to 0.6%. The source material was CD4+ or CD8+ T cells sorted from blood, sampled in a trial of the OX40 agonist ivuxolimab. These receptors were taken from an adult with an advanced solid tumor such as melanoma, head and neck, liver or kidney cancer.

This chain joins TRBV29-1 and TRBJ2-1, with 11 positions matching TRBD2. The germline CDR1 and CDR2 sequences are SQVTM and ANQGSEA. V lost 4 bases and J lost 8; bases outside the gene matches: 13. The CDR3 runs to 16 residues. CDR3 sequence: CSVGRVSGRAVDEQFF. Here the CDR3 DNA reads TGCAGCGTTGGTCGGGTTAGCGGGAGGGCCGTCGATGAGCAGTTCTTC.

The chain recombines TRBV15 with TRBJ2-3; 8 bases are shared with TRBD1. Per germline, CDR1 LNHNV and CDR2 YYDKDF (reference sequence). The CDR3 spans 16 residues. Trimming at V came to 1 base and at J to 2 bases, leaving 5 bases not matched to a gene. CDR3 coding DNA: TGTGCCACCAGCAGAGCTCAGGACAGGGACACAGATACGCAGTATTTT. Translated, it gives CATSRAQDRDTDTQYF.

This clone was seen a single time. The J gene is TRBJ2-1, the V gene TRBV19; D remains ambiguous. The germline V and J ends were trimmed by 4 bases and 14 bases, with 15 bases remaining between them. This CDR3 is 12 amino acids long. CDR1 is LNHDA, CDR2 SQIVND, per germline (reference sequence). The CDR3 DNA follows: TGTGCCAGTAGTAATCCCCTTAGTACAAAGTTCTTC. Its translation is CASSNPLSTKFF. The variable domain in full, with the rest retrieved from reference TRBV19 and TRBJ2-1, is DGGITQSPKYLFRKEGQNVTLSCEQNLNHDAMYWYRQDPGQGLRLIYYSQIVNDFQKGDIAEGYSVSREKKESFPLTVTSAQKNPTAFYLCASSNPLSTKFFGPGTRLTVL.

The chain uses TRBV2 and TRBJ2-7; 9 bases align to TRBD2. Germline V gives CDR1 SNHLY, CDR2 FYNNEI. The CDR3 length is 14 residues. Trimming at V came to 5 bases and at J to 3 bases, leaving 5 bases not matched to a gene. The CDR3 here is CASSPGLAVYEQYF. In DNA, the CDR3 is TGTGCCAGCAGTCCGGGACTAGCCGTCTACGAGCAGTACTTC. Drawing the rest from reference TRBV2 and TRBJ2-7, the complete variable domain is EPEVTQTPSHQVTQMGQEVILRCVPISNHLYFYWYRQILGQKVEFLVSFYNNEISEKSEIFDDQFSVERPDGSNFTLKIRSTKLEDSAMYFCASSPGLAVYEQYFGPGTRLTVT.

CDR3 bases: TGTGCCAGCAGCAGCAGGCCCGGTGAGCAGTACTTC. This translates into CASSSRPGEQYF. The chain has TRBV11-2 and TRBJ2-7; no clear D. The V gene lost 5 bases and the J gene lost 7 bases, with 12 bases spanning the gap. Germline V gives CDR1 SGHAT, CDR2 FQNNGV. The CDR3 length is 12 residues.

This clone was detected only once. The V gene is TRBV5-5, the J gene TRBJ1-5; D uncertain. The CDR3 loop spans 15 amino acids. Germline CDR1 reads SGHKS; CDR2 reads YYEKEE (reference sequence). Trimming removed 2 bases at V and 0 bases at J, with 9 bases between. CDR3 protein: CASSFTVLSNQPQHF. CDR3 coding DNA: TGTGCCAGCAGCTTTACCGTACTTAGCAATCAGCCCCAGCATTTT.

The chain joins TRBV6-6 to TRBJ2-7; D might be TRBD2 (6 bases). Germline V lookup: CDR1 MNHNY, CDR2 SVGAGI (reference sequence). There are 12 residues in the CDR3. V was trimmed by 6 bases and J by 7 bases, leaving 13 bases between them. The CDR3 here is CASSRDFGEQYF. The CDR3 DNA reads TGTGCCAGCAGCCGGGACTTTGGGGAGCAGTACTTC.

V gene TRBV15 combines with J gene TRBJ2-2; D possibly corresponds to TRBD1 (5 bases). Germline V gene data show CDR1 as LNHNV and CDR2 as YYDKDF (reference sequence). The CDR3 covers 14 residues. V lost 0 bases to trimming and J lost 11 bases, with 13 bases between them. The CDR3 DNA is TGTGCCACCAGCAGAGATTTCCCCCAGGGCGAGCTGTTTTTT. This translates into CATSRDFPQGELFF.

This sequence joins TRBV7-2 and TRBJ2-3, with D possibly TRBD1 on 6 matching bases. The germline V gene has CDR1 SGHTA and CDR2 FQGNSA. V was trimmed by 5 bases and J by 4 bases, leaving 16 bases between them. This CDR3 is 15 amino acids long. The CDR3, as DNA: TGTGCCAGCAGCAAAACAGGGTTTAAGGCAGATACGCAGTATTTT. Translation gives CASSKTGFKADTQYF.

The chain links TRBV2 to TRBJ2-3; 9 nucleotides align to TRBD1. With V trimmed by 6 bases and J by 4 bases, 8 bases remained unmatched. The CDR3 is 15 amino acids. Looked up from germline, CDR1 is SNHLY and CDR2 is FYNNEI. CDR3 loop: CASSALGQGADTQYF. CDR3 DNA sequence: TGTGCCAGCAGCGCCCTGGGACAGGGTGCAGATACGCAGTATTTT.

The chain is built from TRBV7-2 and TRBJ2-3; 9 positions agree with TRBD2. The germline gives CDR1 SGHTA, CDR2 FQGNSA. Trimming cost V 1 base and J 4 bases; bases outside gene matches: 3. CDR3 length equals 15 residues. The CDR3 reads CASSLVAGEPDTQYF. The CDR3 region has the DNA TGTGCCAGCAGCTTAGTAGCGGGAGAGCCAGATACGCAGTATTTT.

Only one count was recorded for this clone. The gene calls are TRBV6-5 and TRBJ2-4; unclear D gene. This CDR3 comprises 14 residues. The V gene lost 7 bases and the J gene lost 0 bases, with 10 bases spanning the gap. The germline V gene has CDR1 MNHEY and CDR2 SVGAGI. The CDR3 loop is CASKGNRAKNIQYF. CDR3 bases: TGTGCCAGCAAGGGAAATAGAGCCAAAAACATTCAGTACTTC.

The chain couples TRBV10-3 to TRBJ2-2; TRBD2 matches 10 bases. Germline V gene data show CDR1 as ENHRY and CDR2 as SYGVKD. The trim removed 0 bases at V and 7 bases at J, leaving 5 bases unmatched. CDR3 length: 16 amino acids. The CDR3 sequence is CAISESITSGNGELFF. In nucleotides, the CDR3 is TGTGCCATCAGTGAGTCGATAACTAGCGGGAACGGGGAGCTGTTTTTT.

The sample holds one count of this clone. The rearrangement uses TRBV11-3 and TRBJ2-5; D call uncertain. Per germline, CDR1 SGHNT and CDR2 YENEEA. The CDR3 covers 14 residues. The V end was cut by 1 base, the J end by 4 bases, with 10 bases between. The CDR3 sequence: CASSLGGSSETQYF. CDR3 coding DNA: TGTGCCAGCAGCTTAGGGGGATCATCAGAGACCCAGTACTTC.

The sample holds one count of this clone. The chain is built from TRBV2 and TRBJ2-1; 11 nucleotides line up with TRBD2. The length of the CDR3 is 15 residues. Looked up from germline, CDR1 is SNHLY and CDR2 is FYNNEI. Unmatched junction bases numbered 9, after V lost 7 bases and J lost 7 bases. The chain's CDR3 is CASISLAGVVNEQFF. The CDR3 DNA is TGTGCCAGCATATCACTAGCGGGAGTGGTGAATGAGCAGTTCTTC.

J is TRBJ2-2 and V is TRBV19, with D possibly being TRBD1 (8 bases). The ends were cut back, 4 bases at V and 7 bases at J, with 19 bases in the middle. The CDR3 is made up of 16 amino acids. In germline, CDR1 is LNHDA, CDR2 SQIVND (reference sequence). The CDR3 DNA is TGTGCCAGTAGTACCACGACAACAGGGGGGGTCGGGGAGCTGTTTTTT. Its translation is CASSTTTTGGVGELFF.

This clone was seen only once. The CDR3 sequence: CASSFSGKTGELFF. The CDR3 nucleotides read TGTGCCAGCAGCTTTTCCGGGAAAACCGGGGAGCTGTTTTTT. The chain links TRBV7-3 to TRBJ2-2; the D gene is possibly TRBD2 (5 bases). The CDR3 is 14 residues long. Deletions cut 3 bases from V and 5 bases from J, with 10 bases between. CDR1 is SGHTA, CDR2 FQGTGA, per germline.

V is TRBV13 and J is TRBJ2-7; D uncertain. The germline V gene encodes CDR1 PRHDT and CDR2 FYEKMQ (reference sequence). V was trimmed by 0 bases and J by 0 bases, leaving 12 bases between them. The CDR3 spans 16 residues. DNA for the CDR3: TGTGCCAGCAGCTTAGGCAGTAGGGCGTACTCCTACGAGCAGTACTTC. Its protein product is CASSLGSRAYSYEQYF.

The V and J genes are TRBV19 and TRBJ2-2; 12 bases align to TRBD2. The junction had 6 bases not matched to a gene; V was cut back by 3 bases and J by 7 bases. Germline V gives CDR1 LNHDA, CDR2 SQIVND (reference sequence). The CDR3 extends over 16 amino acids. CDR3 region: CASSIRLAGVIGELFF. CDR3 bases: TGTGCCAGTAGTATTCGACTAGCGGGAGTGATCGGGGAGCTGTTTTTT.